Each of the 18 T cell receptor beta chains below was sequenced from the same sample in a study of PD-1 blockade in classical Hodgkin lymphoma. Relapse after autologous stem cell transplantation occurred in every patient, and brentuximab vedotin exposure varied. Repertoires were generated with immunoSEQ multiplex PCR, while TCRdb's copy carries only in-frame clones and drops some. The table records about 98,000 clones, roughly 90% of them present only once. The sample in question was peripheral blood mononuclear cells (PBMCs), obtained at baseline. These TCRs come from a human donor with classical Hodgkin lymphoma.

The CDR3 bases are TGTGCCAGCAGTGACAGGGGCTACGAGCAGTACTTC. Protein product: CASSDRGYEQYF. The genes are TRBV2 and TRBJ2-7; weak D call: TRBD1 (6 bases). This CDR3 has 12 amino acids. Germline V lookup: CDR1 SNHLY, CDR2 FYNNEI. V lost 3 bases and J lost 3, with 6 bases in between.

This clone has only one observation. Written as DNA, the CDR3 is TGTGCCAGCAGTTACCGAACCGGGACAGGTAATGGCGAGCAGTACTTC. This gives the protein CASSYRTGTGNGEQYF. The chain carries TRBV6-6 and TRBJ2-7; TRBD1 agrees at 8 bases. Germline CDR1 and CDR2: MNHNY and SVGAGI (reference sequence). The CDR3 runs 16 residues. Unmatched junction bases numbered 12, after V lost 2 bases and J lost 6 bases.

The chain has TRBV30 and TRBJ2-1, with 14 bases identical to TRBD2. The germline V gene has CDR1 GTSNPN and CDR2 SVGIG (reference sequence). J lost 0 bases, V lost 5 bases, and 9 bases had no gene match. This CDR3 contains 18 residues. The CDR3: CAWGGLAGGPNSYNEQFF. CDR3 coding DNA: TGTGCCTGGGGCGGACTAGCGGGAGGCCCAAACTCCTACAATGAGCAGTTCTTC.

The chain has TRBV27 and TRBJ1-1; D is uncertain. CDR3 length: 14 amino acids. CDR1 MNHEY and CDR2 SMNVEV come from the germline V gene (reference sequence). V shed 3 bases and J shed 8 bases, with 16 bases lying between them. This chain's CDR3 is CASSFSRAGPEAFF. DNA of the CDR3: TGTGCCAGCAGTTTTTCGAGGGCAGGCCCCGAAGCTTTCTTT.

The chain recombines TRBV18 with TRBJ2-3; 7 nucleotides agree with TRBD2. CDR3 length: 17 residues. The germline gives CDR1 KGHSH, CDR2 LQKENI. Trimming at V came to 3 bases and at J to 1 base, leaving 10 bases not matched to a gene. CDR3 in amino acids: CASSPSWAREGTDTQYF. As DNA, the CDR3 is TGTGCCAGCTCACCGAGTTGGGCTCGGGAGGGCACAGATACGCAGTATTTT.

The chain's CDR3 is CASTHVLDWSYEQYF. The CDR3 DNA reads TGTGCCAGTACCCATGTGCTTGACTGGTCCTACGAGCAGTACTTC. The V call is TRBV19, the J call TRBJ2-7; D is ambiguous. The germline gives CDR1 LNHDA, CDR2 SQIVND (reference sequence). V was shortened by 7 bases and J by 1 base, with 17 bases between the two germline ends. This CDR3 contains 15 residues.

V and J are TRBV7-8 and TRBJ2-5, with D possibly being TRBD1 (6 bases). The CDR3 is 11 amino acids. Germline loops: CDR1 SGHVS, CDR2 FQNEAQ. V lost 11 bases, J lost 0 bases, and 7 bases lay in between. Written as DNA, the CDR3 is TGTGCCGGACAGTACCAAGAGACCCAGTACTTC. It yields the protein CAGQYQETQYF.

This clone occurred once. The gene calls are TRBV6-5 and TRBJ1-1, with a possible D match to TRBD1 (5 bases). This CDR3 is built from 14 residues. In germline, CDR1 is MNHEY, CDR2 SVGAGI. V lost 2 bases and J lost 11, with 18 bases in between. CDR3 coding DNA: TGTGCCAGCAGTTACAAACTGGGGACCCGAAAGGCTTTCTTT. Encoded protein: CASSYKLGTRKAFF.

J is TRBJ2-7 and V is TRBV5-6; D may be TRBD2 (6 bases). The V end lost 2 bases, the J end lost 0 bases, and 9 bases lay between the germline ends. CDR1 is SGHDT and CDR2 is YYEEEE in the germline V gene. The CDR3 has 14 amino acids. CDR3 sequence reads: CASSFSGSSYEQYF. CDR3 coding DNA: TGTGCCAGCAGCTTTAGCGGCAGCTCCTACGAGCAGTACTTC. Variable domain in full (rest from reference TRBV5-6 and TRBJ2-7): DAGVTQSPTHLIKTRGQQVTLRCSPKSGHDTVSWYQQALGQGPQFIFQYYEEEERQRGNFPDRFSGHQFPNYSSELNVNALLLGDSALYLCASSFSGSSYEQYFGPGTRLTVT.

The table lists this clone with a count of one. The chain couples TRBV12-5 to TRBJ2-1, with 9 bases lining up with TRBD2. Germline assignment: CDR1 LGHNT and CDR2 FRNRAP. There are 17 residues in the CDR3. The V gene end was trimmed by 0 bases and the J gene end by 5 bases; junction bases not matched to a gene: 8. The CDR3 here is CASGLVLAGPVHNEQFF. The CDR3 DNA is TGTGCTAGTGGTTTGGTACTAGCGGGCCCGGTCCACAATGAGCAGTTCTTC.

The chain links TRBV19 to TRBJ2-1; D not certain. The ends were cut back, 3 bases at V and 0 bases at J, with 6 bases in the middle. CDR1 and CDR2 from the germline V gene are LNHDA and SQIVND (reference sequence). The length of the CDR3 is 14 residues. CDR3 DNA sequence: TGTGCCAGTAGTATCCAGAGCTCCTACAATGAGCAGTTCTTC. Translation gives CASSIQSSYNEQFF.

This clone was counted once. The V call is TRBV7-9, the J call TRBJ2-7, with D perhaps TRBD1 or TRBD2 (5 bases each). V gave up 0 bases and J gave up 0 bases, with 9 bases separating them. There are 15 residues in the CDR3. CDR1 and CDR2 from the germline V gene are SEHNR and FQNEAQ (reference sequence). The CDR3 nucleotides are TGTGCCAGCAGCTTAGCCGGGGCCCTCTCCTACGAGCAGTACTTC. Translation gives CASSLAGALSYEQYF.

This rearrangement joins TRBV29-1 to TRBJ2-5, with 7 bases identical to TRBD1. The length of the CDR3 is 13 residues. Germline V gene data show CDR1 as SQVTM and CDR2 as ANQGSEA. The J segment lost 11 bases and the V segment lost 6 bases, leaving 15 bases of the junction unmatched. CDR3 DNA sequence: TGCAGCGTCGCGACAGGGCGATTAGGAGAGCAGTACTTC. It specifies CSVATGRLGEQYF.

The chain couples TRBV5-4 to TRBJ2-3; D tentatively fits TRBD1 or TRBD2 (6 bases each). Germline V gives CDR1 SGHNT, CDR2 YYREEE (reference sequence). The CDR3 is 15 amino acids. V was cut by 0 bases and J by 0 bases, with 8 bases left in between. The CDR3 DNA reads as TGTGCCAGCAGCTTGGGGGGGGCTAGCACAGATACGCAGTATTTT. Translated: CASSLGGASTDTQYF.

This clone has just one count. The chain links TRBV28 to TRBJ1-4; no definite D call. CDR3 length equals 11 residues. Per the germline V gene, CDR1 is MDHEN and CDR2 is SYDVKM. V was trimmed by 3 bases and J by 8 bases, leaving 4 bases between them. CDR3 amino acids: CASSFNEKLFF. CDR3 DNA sequence: TGTGCCAGCAGTTTCAACGAAAAACTGTTTTTT.

This chain connects TRBV5-5 to TRBJ2-5; 11 nucleotides match TRBD1. From germline, CDR1 is SGHKS and CDR2 YYEKEE (reference sequence). J was trimmed by 5 bases and V by 4 bases; bases with no gene match: 7. The CDR3 consists of 15 residues. CDR3 loop: CASSPRDRGGETQYF. The CDR3 nucleotides read TGTGCCAGCAGCCCCCGGGACAGGGGGGGGGAGACCCAGTACTTC.

The V and J genes are TRBV29-1 and TRBJ1-4; D possibly corresponds to TRBD1 (5 bases). V lost 4 bases to trimming and J lost 8 bases, with 14 bases between them. Germline values: CDR1 SQVTM, CDR2 ANQGSEA. There are 13 residues in the CDR3. The CDR3 loop is CSVVGGSMEKLFF. The CDR3 bases are TGCAGCGTTGTGGGGGGTTCGATGGAAAAACTGTTTTTT.

The CDR3 is CASSRFGGNQPQHF. CDR3 coding DNA: TGTGCCAGCAGCCGGTTCGGGGGCAATCAGCCCCAGCATTTT. The chain employs TRBV2 and TRBJ1-5; no definite D call. Germline lookup yields CDR1 SNHLY and CDR2 FYNNEI. The CDR3 loop spans 14 amino acids. The V and J ends lost 6 bases and 2 bases respectively, with 11 bases between them. Filled out from reference TRBV2 and TRBJ1-5, the complete variable domain reads EPEVTQTPSHQVTQMGQEVILRCVPISNHLYFYWYRQILGQKVEFLVSFYNNEISEKSEIFDDQFSVERPDGSNFTLKIRSTKLEDSAMYFCASSRFGGNQPQHFGDGTRLSIL.